The rows below give T cell receptor beta chains drawn from one sample of a study of radiotherapy plus CTLA-4 blockade in lung cancer. TCRdb's table, derived via immunoSEQ multiplex PCR, lists solely in-frame clones and lacks some. The table records some 92,000 clones, 75% to 85% of them present only once. The sequences come from peripheral blood, collected from a patient treated with radiotherapy plus ipilimumab. The receptors here all came from a human donor with non-small cell lung cancer who had a partial response to radiotherapy plus ipilimumab. Each CDR3 is given with its conserved first and last residue. A D gene is named only where the DNA matches it firmly. The size field is filled for only some rows; it gives once, few, many or a size class.

d_gene | abundance | len | j_gene | v_gene | CDR3aa | CDR3nt
TRBD2 | - | 16 | TRBJ2-3 | TRBV5-8 | CASNSGAAGGSDTQYF | TGTGCCAGCAACTCTGGGGCGGCGGGGGGCTCAGATACGCAGTATTTT
- | - | 15 | TRBJ2-7 | TRBV5-6 | CASSSLGGNPYEQYF | TGTGCCAGCAGCTCTCTGGGGGGAAACCCCTACGAGCAGTACTTC
TRBD1 | - | 15 | TRBJ2-7 | TRBV11-2 | CASSLGTGQRNEQYF | TGTGCCAGCAGCTTGGGGACAGGGCAGAGGAACGAGCAGTACTTC
TRBD2 | - | 13 | TRBJ2-7 | TRBV29-1 | CSVRTSGLYEQYF | TGCAGCGTTCGGACTAGCGGACTCTACGAGCAGTACTTC
TRBD2 | few | 16 | TRBJ2-3 | TRBV9 | CASSFRLAVSTDTQYF | TGTGCCAGCAGCTTCAGACTAGCGGTCAGCACAGATACGCAGTATTTT
- | once | 15 | TRBJ1-2 | TRBV5-8 | CASSPNREGNYGYTF | TGTGCCAGCAGCCCGAACAGGGAAGGGAACTATGGCTACACCTTC
TRBD1 | many | 14 | TRBJ2-7 | TRBV5-1 | CASSHRDSNYEQYF | TGCGCCAGCAGCCACAGGGACAGCAACTACGAGCAGTACTTC
- | - | 15 | TRBJ2-7 | TRBV7-2 | CASSLGGQLYHEQYF | TGTGCCAGCAGCTTAGGTGGACAGCTTTACCACGAGCAGTACTTC
- | - | 13 | TRBJ2-7 | TRBV28 | CASSGQTGLEQYF | TGTGCCAGCAGTGGACAGACAGGTCTCGAGCAGTACTTC
TRBD1 | - | 17 | TRBJ1-2 | TRBV30 | CAWSLSMTGPSHYGYTF | TGTGCCTGGAGTCTATCCATGACAGGGCCCTCACACTATGGCTACACCTTC
TRBD1 | - | 13 | TRBJ2-5 | TRBV6-1 | CASSRDSQETQYF | TGTGCCAGCAGTCGGGACAGTCAAGAGACCCAGTACTTC
TRBD2 | - | 14 | TRBJ2-1 | TRBV10-2 | CASRGTSGYNEQFF | TGCGCCAGCCGAGGGACTAGCGGTTACAATGAGCAGTTCTTC
- | - | 16 | TRBJ1-1 | TRBV5-1 | CASSPQRRGMNTEAFF | TGCGCCAGCAGCCCCCAACGACGGGGTATGAACACTGAAGCTTTCTTT
- | - | 16 | TRBJ1-3 | TRBV5-1 | CASSLPTGPSGNTIYF | TGCGCCAGCAGCCTCCCGACAGGCCCCTCTGGAAACACCATATATTTT
TRBD1 | few | 19 | TRBJ2-5 | TRBV13 | CASSHPWDSGDLVYETQYF | TGTGCCAGCAGCCACCCCTGGGACAGTGGTGATTTAGTATATGAGACCCAGTACTTC
TRBD2 | once | 16 | TRBJ2-1 | TRBV7-6 | CASSQGRSSGMNEQFF | TGTGCCAGCAGCCAGGGAAGGTCTAGCGGGATGAATGAGCAGTTCTTC
- | - | 14 | TRBJ1-1 | TRBV5-6 | CASTFDRVNTEAFF | TGTGCCAGCACTTTTGACAGAGTGAACACTGAAGCTTTCTTT
TRBD2 | - | 17 | TRBJ2-2 | TRBV9 | CASSPQGSGANTGELFF | TGTGCCAGCAGCCCTCAGGGTAGCGGGGCGAACACCGGGGAGCTGTTTTTT
- | - | 15 | TRBJ2-3 | TRBV5-1 | CASSPRTKSTDTQYF | TGCGCCAGCAGCCCGAGGACTAAGAGCACAGATACGCAGTATTTT
TRBD2 | - | 15 | TRBJ2-1 | TRBV7-8 | CASSGQAGLYNEQFF | TGTGCCAGCAGCGGCCAAGCGGGACTCTACAATGAGCAGTTCTTC
TRBD2 | - | 15 | TRBJ2-7 | TRBV5-6 | CASSPGGGFGYEQYF | TGTGCCAGCAGCCCTGGGGGGGGATTTGGGTACGAGCAGTACTTC
- | - | 14 | TRBJ1-4 | TRBV5-5 | CASSFGGTDEKLFF | TGTGCCAGCAGCTTTGGAGGGACTGATGAAAAACTGTTTTTT
TRBD2 | - | 15 | TRBJ2-3 | TRBV7-3 | CASSLGLAGTDTQYF | TGTGCCAGCAGCCTGGGACTAGCGGGAACAGATACGCAGTATTTT
TRBD1 | once | 12 | TRBJ2-7 | TRBV2 | CASSFDRGEQYF | TGTGCCAGCAGCTTCGACAGGGGCGAGCAGTACTTC
- | - | 15 | TRBJ2-5 | TRBV9 | CASSVGGASQETQYF | TGTGCCAGCAGCGTAGGTGGGGCTAGCCAAGAGACCCAGTACTTC
TRBD2 | - | 14 | TRBJ2-1 | TRBV9 | CASSAGLAENEQFF | TGTGCCAGCAGCGCAGGACTAGCGGAAAATGAGCAGTTCTTC